Presented here are 24 T cell receptor beta chains from one specimen sequenced in a study of blood T cell repertoires in COVID-19 (dated by TCRdb to about 2020). The library was obtained by the immunoSEQ multiplex PCR assay. TCRdb carries this immuneACCESS record with in-frame sequences only. Its versions omit some clonotypes, under half of them owing to an unresolved V gene in the studies checked, with the rest unexplained. The sample table contains about 180,000 clones; only one count was recorded for approximately 86% of them. The biggest ten clones account for about 9.6% of the sample. Material for sequencing was peripheral blood. These TCRs come from a man aged 50 to 60 with active or convalescent COVID-19.

The chain employs TRBV24-1 and TRBJ2-3, with TRBD2 identical over 8 bases. V lost 1 base to trimming and J lost 6 bases; unmatched junction nucleotides: 11. Germline V gene data show CDR1 as KGHDR and CDR2 as SFDVKD. The CDR3 is made up of 17 amino acids. Here the CDR3 DNA reads TGTGCCACCAGTGATTTTCCCGGAGCGGGAGCCGGCGATACGCAGTATTTT. It codes for CATSDFPGAGAGDTQYF.

The V gene is TRBV11-2, the J gene TRBJ2-7; D is possibly TRBD2 (5 bases). Between the trimmed V and J ends, which lost 1 base and 2 bases, there was a span of 15 bases. CDR3 length: 16 amino acids. Looked up from germline, CDR1 is SGHAT and CDR2 is FQNNGV. CDR3 region: CASSLVSGRGPYEQYF. CDR3 nucleotide sequence: TGTGCCAGCAGCTTAGTAAGCGGCCGAGGACCCTACGAGCAGTACTTC.

The V call is TRBV15, the J call TRBJ2-2; TRBD2 matches 7 bases. Germline lookup yields CDR1 LNHNV and CDR2 YYDKDF (reference sequence). CDR3 length: 16 residues. Germline trimming cut 1 base from V and 3 bases from J; bases unmatched to any gene: 5. The CDR3 is CATSRGASGDTGELFF. The CDR3 DNA sequence: TGTGCCACCAGCAGAGGGGCTAGCGGAGACACCGGGGAGCTGTTTTTT.

This clone turned up a few times. The V and J genes are TRBV7-9 and TRBJ1-2; D unclear. Germline CDR1 is SEHNR and CDR2 is FQNEAQ (reference sequence). This CDR3 has 16 amino acids. With 0 bases removed from V and 2 bases from J, the gap between germline ends came to 13 bases. The CDR3 here is CASSLAAAARNYGYTF. The CDR3 DNA is TGTGCCAGCAGCTTAGCGGCGGCAGCTAGAAACTATGGCTACACCTTC.

The chain uses TRBV28 and TRBJ2-2; 8 positions agree with TRBD2. CDR3 length: 16 residues. The junction had 6 bases not matched to a gene; V was cut back by 1 base and J by 5 bases. Per germline, CDR1 MDHEN and CDR2 SYDVKM. CDR3 sequence reads: CASSLLRGAGTGELFF. CDR3 sequence (DNA): TGTGCCAGCAGTTTATTGCGGGGGGCGGGGACCGGGGAGCTGTTTTTT.

This clone was seen once. V usage is TRBV27 and J usage is TRBJ2-4; tentative D call: TRBD2 (5 bases). V was shortened by 5 bases and J by 7 bases, with 15 bases between the two germline ends. CDR3 length: 14 residues. The germline gives CDR1 MNHEY, CDR2 SMNVEV (reference sequence). This chain's CDR3 is CASSSGAANNIQYF. The CDR3 bases are TGTGCCAGCAGTAGCGGTGCGGCAAACAACATTCAGTACTTC.

This chain links TRBV5-1 with TRBJ2-1; 9 nucleotides align to TRBD2. V dropped 1 base and J dropped 0; count of bases not matched to a gene: 2. Germline CDR1 SGHRS, CDR2 YFSETQ. This CDR3 is built from 16 residues. The CDR3 DNA reads TGCGCCAGCAGCTTGAATAGCGGGAGCTCCTACAATGAGCAGTTCTTC. This translates into CASSLNSGSSYNEQFF.

The chain uses TRBV28 and TRBJ2-2; 8 nucleotides match TRBD1. This CDR3 spans 15 amino acids. In germline, CDR1 is MDHEN, CDR2 SYDVKM. Losses at the gene ends were 6 bases for V and 3 bases for J; bases not matched to a gene: 6. The CDR3: CASRSYRGDTGELFF. In nucleotides, the CDR3 is TGTGCCAGCAGGTCCTACAGGGGGGACACCGGGGAGCTGTTTTTT.

In regard to this clone: The sample contains more than one DNA sequence encoding this CDR3. V is TRBV30 and J is TRBJ1-5; 7 bases match TRBD1. There are 13 residues in the CDR3. With 2 bases clipped from V and 2 bases from J, the junction kept 0 bases outside the gene matches. CDR1 is GTSNPN, CDR2 SVGIG, per germline (reference sequence). The CDR3: CAWSTGGNQPQHF. CDR3 nucleotide sequence: TGTGCCTGGAGTACAGGGGGCAATCAGCCCCAGCATTTT.

V gene TRBV11-2 combines with J gene TRBJ2-6; D gene ambiguous. This CDR3 contains 18 residues. Germline V CDR1 and CDR2: SGHAT, FQNNGV. Trimming removed 0 bases at V and 2 bases at J, with 14 bases between. The CDR3 sequence is CASSLDRPGFTGANVLTF. CDR3 in DNA: TGTGCCAGCAGCTTAGATCGCCCGGGTTTCACTGGGGCCAACGTCCTGACTTTC.

Note on this clone: Other DNA sequences from this sample encode an identical CDR3 as well. This chain uses TRBV7-6 with TRBJ1-1; weak D call: TRBD1 (5 bases). Germline CDR1 SGHVS, CDR2 FNYEAQ. V dropped 6 bases and J dropped 1 base, with 12 bases sitting between them. The CDR3 contains 14 residues. The CDR3 region is CASSPGHQNTEAFF. The CDR3 DNA reads TGTGCCAGCAGTCCCGGACACCAGAACACTGAAGCTTTCTTT.

The rearrangement uses TRBV6-5 and TRBJ1-2, with D possibly TRBD1 on 5 matching bases. Looked up from germline, CDR1 is MNHEY and CDR2 is SVGAGI. The CDR3 covers 14 residues. The germline V and J ends were trimmed by 6 bases and 6 bases, with 17 bases remaining between them. In nucleotides, the CDR3 is TGTGCCAGCAGCTATGGGCCGGGGGGAAATGGCTACACCTTC. This codes for CASSYGPGGNGYTF.

The chain combines TRBV5-4 with TRBJ2-7, with D perhaps matching TRBD1 (6 bases). Deletions cut 0 bases from V and 0 bases from J, with 13 bases between. The CDR3 is 16 residues long. CDR1 SGHNT and CDR2 YYREEE come from the germline V gene (reference sequence). CDR3 region: CASSLGTVSLSYEQYF. The DNA for the CDR3 is TGTGCCAGCAGCTTGGGGACAGTTTCTCTCTCCTACGAGCAGTACTTC.

This clone was detected only once. J is TRBJ1-1 and V is TRBV28; D is unclear. CDR1 MDHEN and CDR2 SYDVKM come from the germline V gene. Trimming left V 3 bases short and J 4 bases short, with 15 bases between. The CDR3 has 15 residues. For the CDR3, the DNA is TGTGCCAGCAGTTTTCTTGCAGGACTGGGCACTGAAGCTTTCTTT. It encodes CASSFLAGLGTEAFF.

This rearrangement joins TRBV5-1 to TRBJ2-3; 7 bases are shared with TRBD1. The CDR3 runs to 15 residues. CDR1 is SGHRS and CDR2 is YFSETQ in the germline V gene. Trimming removed 0 bases from V and 4 bases from J; junction bases left unmatched: 5. CDR3 nucleotide sequence: TGCGCCAGCAGCTTGGGACAGGGTTTTTCAGATACGCAGTATTTT. Translated, it gives CASSLGQGFSDTQYF. Full variable domain (missing parts from reference TRBV5-1 and TRBJ2-3): KAGVTQTPRYLIKTRGQQVTLSCSPISGHRSVSWYQQTPGQGLQFLFEYFSETQRNKGNFPGRFSGRQFSNSRSEMNVSTLELGDSALYLCASSLGQGFSDTQYFGPGTRLTVL.

This chain connects TRBV7-9 to TRBJ2-1; 7 nucleotides agree with TRBD2. This CDR3 has 15 amino acids. With 11 bases clipped from V and 5 bases from J, the junction kept 15 bases outside the gene matches. Germline V gives CDR1 SEHNR, CDR2 FQNEAQ (reference sequence). CDR3 DNA: TGTGCCTCGCGCCAAAGGCAGGGAGGGAACAATGAGCAGTTCTTC. Protein: CASRQRQGGNNEQFF. The variable domain in full, completed from reference TRBV7-9 and TRBJ2-1, reads DTGVSQNPRHKITKRGQNVTFRCDPISEHNRLYWYRQTLGQGPEFLTYFQNEAQLEKSRLLSDRFSAERPKGSFSTLEIQRTEQGDSAMYLCASRQRQGGNNEQFFGPGTRLTVL.

A few counts support this clone. V gene TRBV11-2 combines with J gene TRBJ2-5; 16 bases fit TRBD2. There are 17 residues in the CDR3. Trimming cost V 5 bases and J 9 bases; bases outside gene matches: 12. Germline-derived CDR1 and CDR2 are SGHAT and FQNNGV. Here the CDR3 reads CASSQFGTSGGAESQYF. In nucleotides, the CDR3 is TGTGCCAGCAGCCAATTTGGGACTAGCGGGGGGGCTGAATCCCAGTACTTC.

The rearrangement joins TRBV6-5 to TRBJ2-5; maybe TRBD2 (5 bases). Germline V gene lookup returns CDR1 MNHEY and CDR2 SVGAGI. The CDR3 contains 13 residues. The V end lost 8 bases, the J end lost 4 bases, and 14 bases lay between the germline ends. The CDR3: CASRDGAVETQYF. The CDR3 DNA sequence: TGTGCCAGCCGGGATGGTGCGGTAGAGACCCAGTACTTC.

The chain is built from TRBV11-3 and TRBJ2-3; D perhaps matches TRBD2 (5 bases). V was cut by 5 bases and J by 6 bases, with 15 bases left in between. The CDR3 has 14 amino acids. Germline V gene sequence: CDR1 SGHNT, CDR2 YENEEA. CDR3 bases: TGTGCCAGCAGCGGAGGACCAGACGTTGATACGCAGTATTTT. Its translation: CASSGGPDVDTQYF.

The chain employs TRBV21-1 and TRBJ2-3; the table calls TRBD1, which could not be checked here. TRBV21-1 is designated a pseudogene. The CDR3 sequence is 17 residues long. CDR3 region: CASKHTTGANGTDTQYF. The CDR3 bases are TGTGCCAGCAAACACACTACAGGGGCTAATGGCACAGATACGCAGTATTTT.

The chain carries TRBV4-3 and TRBJ1-2, with 7 positions matching TRBD1. This CDR3 is built from 15 residues. Unmatched junction bases numbered 6, after V lost 1 base and J lost 4 bases. Germline CDR1 reads LGHNA; CDR2 reads YSLEER. CDR3: CASSQATGSSYGYTF. The CDR3 nucleotides read TGCGCCAGCAGCCAAGCGACAGGGTCTAGCTATGGCTACACCTTC.

This clone was recorded only once. V and J are TRBV28 and TRBJ2-2; 7 bases match TRBD1. The CDR3 is made up of 16 amino acids. After removal of 7 bases from V and 0 bases from J, the junction contained 8 bases not matched to a gene. CDR1 is MDHEN, CDR2 SYDVKM, per germline. Here the CDR3 DNA reads TGTGCCAGCATCGGTGGCGACAGGGCGAACACCGGGGAGCTGTTTTTT. It codes for CASIGGDRANTGELFF.

The V gene is TRBV5-1, the J gene TRBJ2-1; 7 positions match TRBD2. Per the germline V gene, CDR1 is SGHRS and CDR2 is YFSETQ. V gave up 2 bases and J gave up 1 base; unmatched junction bases: 6. This CDR3 spans 16 amino acids. The CDR3, as DNA: TGCGCCAGCAGCTTTAATAGCGGGCTTTCCTACAATGAGCAGTTCTTC. The encoded protein is CASSFNSGLSYNEQFF.

This clone has more than one count but fewer than ten. The chain carries TRBV7-3 and TRBJ2-2; TRBD2 agrees at 10 bases. Germline V gives CDR1 SGHTA, CDR2 FQGTGA. This CDR3 has 16 amino acids. V gave up 7 bases and J gave up 4 bases; unmatched junction bases: 9. As DNA, the CDR3 is TGTGCCAGCACCCCCCTAGCGGGAGCAAGCACCGGGGAGCTGTTTTTT. Its protein product is CASTPLAGASTGELFF.